The 18 T cell receptor beta chains listed next were all sequenced from one sample in a study of T cell repertoires in cytomegalovirus infection. The antigens of these receptors remain unknown. TCRdb processed the reads anew with MiXCR; each CDR3 protein has one entry. The sample carries 100,000 or so distinct CDR3 sequences, about 31% recorded once. The sequencing here drew on CD8+ T cells from cultured PBMCs, taken from culture after CMV antigen stimulation. The receptors originated from a human donor in good health (CMV status not recorded). Some clones in this sample may be carry-over from other donors' samples.

Only a few counts were recorded for this clonotype. This chain uses TRBV20-1 with TRBJ1-1; unclear D gene. CDR1 is DFQATT, CDR2 SNEGSKA, per germline (reference sequence). The CDR3 covers 13 residues. Trimming pared 0 bases from V and 2 bases from J, leaving 7 bases between. The CDR3 nucleotides read TGCAGTGCTAGAGAAGATACTAACACTGAAGCTTTCTTT. Its translation is CSAREDTNTEAFF.

The table lists this clonotype with a few counts. The genes are TRBV7-9 and TRBJ1-4; D is possibly TRBD1 (5 bases). In germline, CDR1 is SEHNR, CDR2 FQNEAQ (reference sequence). V lost 5 bases and J lost 6, with 13 bases in between. This CDR3 spans 14 amino acids. DNA of the CDR3: TGTGCCAGCAGCCCTACAGCAGGGTATGAAAAACTGTTTTTT. Protein sequence: CASSPTAGYEKLFF.

This clonotype occurred many times. The V gene is TRBV10-3, the J gene TRBJ1-2; no reliable D call. Trimming left V 6 bases short and J 0 bases short, with 8 bases between. CDR1 ENHRY and CDR2 SYGVKD come from the germline V gene. This CDR3 has 13 amino acids. DNA for the CDR3: TGTGCCATCAGGGAAGATACTAACTATGGCTACACCTTC. This codes for CAIREDTNYGYTF.

This clonotype was found a few times. This chain joins TRBV6-2 or TRBV6-3 and TRBJ1-4; D possibly corresponds to TRBD1 (5 bases). V lost 4 bases, J lost 5 bases, and 11 bases lay in between. Per the germline V gene, CDR1 is MNHEY and CDR2 is SVGEGT. The CDR3 has 14 amino acids. This chain's CDR3 is CASSSGTENEKLFF. The CDR3, as DNA: TGTGCCAGCAGTTCCGGGACGGAGAATGAAAAACTGTTTTTT.

In this sample, this clonotype turned up a few times. This rearrangement joins TRBV7-6 to TRBJ1-1, with TRBD1 as a possible D gene (6 bases). This CDR3 is built from 14 residues. The V end was cut by 4 bases, the J end by 6 bases, with 15 bases between. Looked up from germline, CDR1 is SGHVS and CDR2 is FNYEAQ. As DNA, the CDR3 is TGTGCCAGCAGCTCGATAGGGGGACTCGCTGAAGCTTTCTTT. Encoded protein: CASSSIGGLAEAFF.

The chain uses TRBV4-1 and TRBJ2-7; D may be TRBD2 (5 bases). The V gene lost 1 base and the J gene lost 1 base, with 20 bases spanning the gap. In germline, CDR1 is MGHRA, CDR2 YSYEKL. The CDR3 consists of 18 residues. CDR3 nucleotide sequence: TGCGCCAGCAGCCAAGGTCTTGGGAGCGGAAGCAGGTCCTACGAGCAGTACTTC. Amino acids: CASSQGLGSGSRSYEQYF.

The CDR3 DNA sequence: TGCGCCAGCAGCCAAGTTGGTGACGATGCAAGGTACGAGAACTATGGCTACACCTTC. Its protein is CASSQVGDDARYENYGYTF. J is TRBJ1-2 and V is TRBV4-1, with D unclear. From germline, CDR1 is MGHRA and CDR2 YSYEKL. Trimming cost V 1 base and J 2 bases, with 23 bases left between them. The CDR3 has 19 residues.

The chain recombines TRBV7-9 with TRBJ1-2; D gene uncertain. V was shortened by 0 bases and J by 8 bases, with 16 bases between the two germline ends. The CDR3 is 15 amino acids. CDR1 and CDR2 from the germline V gene are SEHNR and FQNEAQ (reference sequence). Written as DNA, the CDR3 is TGTGCCAGCAGCTTAGCCCCCTCTACCACCTGGGGCTACACCTTC. This sequence encodes CASSLAPSTTWGYTF.

The chain uses TRBV7-9 and TRBJ2-1; D tentatively reads TRBD1 or TRBD2 (5 bases each). This CDR3 has 13 amino acids. Trimming took off 5 bases at V and 6 bases at J, with 11 bases between the two ends. Germline values: CDR1 SEHNR, CDR2 FQNEAQ (reference sequence). DNA for the CDR3: TGTGCCAGCAGCCCGAGGGGTGTCAATGAGCAGTTCTTC. Amino acid sequence: CASSPRGVNEQFF.

This clonotype showed up just a few times. The gene calls are TRBV6-6 and TRBJ2-7; D unresolved. V dropped 7 bases and J dropped 0 bases, with 13 bases sitting between them. The CDR3 contains 14 residues. From germline, CDR1 is MNHNY and CDR2 SVGAGI (reference sequence). DNA for the CDR3: TGTGCCAGCAAGATCCCCGGGCCCTCCTACGAGCAGTACTTC. Translated, it gives CASKIPGPSYEQYF.

This chain connects TRBV5-1 to TRBJ2-7; D is possibly TRBD2 (6 bases). V lost 4 bases and J lost 4, with 18 bases in between. Germline CDR1 SGHRS, CDR2 YFSETQ. This CDR3 is 15 amino acids long. In DNA form, the CDR3 reads TGCGCCAGCAGCCCATCCGGGACTTCGACATACGAGCAGTACTTC. Protein product: CASSPSGTSTYEQYF. The whole variable domain, remainder taken from reference TRBV5-1 and TRBJ2-7, is KAGVTQTPRYLIKTRGQQVTLSCSPISGHRSVSWYQQTPGQGLQFLFEYFSETQRNKGNFPGRFSGRQFSNSRSEMNVSTLELGDSALYLCASSPSGTSTYEQYFGPGTRLTVT.

This sequence joins TRBV27 and TRBJ1-2; 9 bases match TRBD1. The J segment lost 3 bases and the V segment lost 8 bases, leaving 4 bases of the junction unmatched. Germline CDR1 MNHEY, CDR2 SMNVEV (reference sequence). This CDR3 spans 13 amino acids. The CDR3 here is CASRDRVDYGYTF. The CDR3 DNA is TGTGCCAGCCGGGACAGGGTTGACTATGGCTACACCTTC.

This clonotype was seen a single time. This chain's CDR3 is CSARDGRDREFRTQYF. The CDR3 coding sequence is TGCAGTGCTAGAGACGGCCGGGACAGGGAGTTTAGGACCCAGTACTTC. The gene calls are TRBV20-1 and TRBJ2-5; 9 bases align to TRBD1. In germline, CDR1 is DFQATT, CDR2 SNEGSKA (reference sequence). Losses at the gene ends were 0 bases for V and 7 bases for J; bases not matched to a gene: 12. The CDR3 length is 16 residues.

This clonotype was observed at least ten times. This sequence joins TRBV28 and TRBJ2-1; the match to TRBD2 covers 13 bases. The germline gives CDR1 MDHEN, CDR2 SYDVKM. The CDR3 length is 19 residues. V was pared by 5 bases and J by 3 bases, with 13 bases of the junction left unmatched. CDR3 in DNA: TGTGCCAGCAGTCCCCACCAGGGGACTAGCGGGGTGAACTACAATGAGCAGTTCTTC. It encodes CASSPHQGTSGVNYNEQFF.

This clonotype is large in the sample. The V gene is TRBV6-1, the J gene TRBJ2-3; 8 nucleotides align to TRBD2. The CDR3 contains 14 residues. From germline, CDR1 is MNHNS and CDR2 SASEGT. The J segment lost 1 base and the V segment lost 7 bases, leaving 4 bases of the junction unmatched. In DNA, the CDR3 is TGTGCCAGCACAACGGGACTAGGCACAGATACGCAGTATTTT. Encoded protein: CASTTGLGTDTQYF.

The J gene is TRBJ2-7, the V gene TRBV3-1; a possible D gene is TRBD1 (5 bases). The CDR3 totals 14 residues. The germline gives CDR1 LGHDT, CDR2 YNNKEL (reference sequence). V was clipped by 0 bases and J by 6 bases, with 12 bases between them. The CDR3 spells CASSQEGNRREQYF. CDR3 nucleotides: TGTGCCAGCAGCCAAGAAGGCAACAGGCGCGAGCAGTACTTC.

In this sample, this clonotype turned up a few times. The gene calls are TRBV19 and TRBJ2-1, with 8 bases matching TRBD2. V dropped 4 bases and J dropped 8; count of bases not matched to a gene: 10. The CDR3 loop spans 15 amino acids. Germline CDR1 reads LNHDA; CDR2 reads SQIVND (reference sequence). The CDR3 DNA reads TGTGCCAGTAGTACGTCCGGGGGGGCCCTCGATGAGCAGTTCTTC. Its protein is CASSTSGGALDEQFF.

The V and J genes are TRBV7-8 and TRBJ2-1; TRBD1 might be the D (6 bases). Per germline, CDR1 SGHVS and CDR2 FQNEAQ. There are 14 residues in the CDR3. The V and J ends lost 5 bases and 2 bases respectively, with 10 bases between them. Here the CDR3 reads CASSVQGPYNEQFF. As DNA, the CDR3 is TGTGCCAGCAGCGTACAGGGACCCTACAATGAGCAGTTCTTC.